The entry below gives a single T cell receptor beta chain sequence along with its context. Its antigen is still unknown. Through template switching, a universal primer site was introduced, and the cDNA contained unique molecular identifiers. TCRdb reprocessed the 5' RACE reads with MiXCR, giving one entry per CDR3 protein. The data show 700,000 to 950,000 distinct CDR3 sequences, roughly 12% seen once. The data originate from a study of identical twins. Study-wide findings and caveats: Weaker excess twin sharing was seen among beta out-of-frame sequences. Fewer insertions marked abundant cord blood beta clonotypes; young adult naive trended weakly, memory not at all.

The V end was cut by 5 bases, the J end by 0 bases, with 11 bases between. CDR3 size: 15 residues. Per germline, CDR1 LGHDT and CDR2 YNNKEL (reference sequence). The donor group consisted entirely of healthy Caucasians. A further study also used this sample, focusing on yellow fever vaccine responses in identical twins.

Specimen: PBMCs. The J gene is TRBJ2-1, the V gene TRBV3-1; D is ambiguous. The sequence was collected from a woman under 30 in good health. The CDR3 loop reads CASSSTYSSYNEQFF. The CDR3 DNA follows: TGTGCCAGCAGCTCGACTTATAGCTCCTACAATGAGCAGTTCTTC.